These 20 T cell receptor beta chains came from one sample sequenced in a study of OX40 agonist ivuxolimab in advanced cancers. Clones were sequenced by immunoSEQ multiplex PCR, and TCRdb holds only the in-frame ones, with some missing. The profile covers roughly 80,000 clones, with 90% appearing a single time and approximately 0.69% taken by the ten largest. Sequencing used CD4+ or CD8+ T cells sorted from blood, obtained in a trial of the OX40 agonist ivuxolimab. The source of these receptors is an adult with an advanced solid tumor such as melanoma, head and neck, liver or kidney cancer.

The V call is TRBV5-1, the J call TRBJ2-6; D perhaps matches TRBD2 (6 bases). The CDR3 totals 18 residues. The germline gives CDR1 SGHRS, CDR2 YFSETQ. Trimming left V 6 bases short and J 0 bases short, with 19 bases between. The CDR3 protein is CASTRGGASSSGANVLTF. DNA of the CDR3: TGCGCCAGCACCCGGGGCGGGGCCTCTAGCTCTGGGGCCAACGTCCTGACTTTC.

The chain is built from TRBV11-2 and TRBJ2-7; 7 nucleotides align to TRBD2. V shed 1 base, J shed 12 bases, and the junction held 3 bases outside the gene matches. CDR1 SGHAT and CDR2 FQNNGV come from the germline V gene. This CDR3 has 11 amino acids. This CDR3 is CASSLGGSWYF. The DNA of the CDR3 is TGTGCCAGCAGCTTAGGCGGGAGTTGGTACTTC.

V is TRBV19 and J is TRBJ2-1, with TRBD1 as a possible D gene (6 bases). CDR1 is LNHDA and CDR2 is SQIVND in the germline V gene (reference sequence). The length of the CDR3 is 16 residues. Trimming shortened V by 6 bases and J by 3 bases, and 18 bases separated the two germline ends. In DNA, the CDR3 is TGTGCCAGTAGCTCACCGAACAGGGCTCGCTACAATGAGCAGTTCTTC. Translating it yields CASSSPNRARYNEQFF. Looking up the rest from reference TRBV19 and TRBJ2-1 gives the full variable domain: DGGITQSPKYLFRKEGQNVTLSCEQNLNHDAMYWYRQDPGQGLRLIYYSQIVNDFQKGDIAEGYSVSREKKESFPLTVTSAQKNPTAFYLCASSSPNRARYNEQFFGPGTRLTVL.

The chain is built from TRBV10-2 and TRBJ2-2; 10 bases are shared with TRBD1. J gave up 3 bases and V 6 bases, and 4 bases lay outside the gene matches. CDR1 and CDR2 from the germline V gene are WSHSY and SAAADI. The CDR3 length is 15 residues. The CDR3 protein is CASRPGTGDTGELFF. As DNA, the CDR3 is TGCGCCAGCAGACCCGGGACAGGGGACACCGGGGAGCTGTTTTTT.

The chain recombines TRBV11-2 with TRBJ2-7, with a possible D match to TRBD2 (5 bases). The CDR3 sequence is 16 residues long. The V end was cut by 1 base, the J end by 0 bases, with 13 bases between. CDR1 SGHAT and CDR2 FQNNGV come from the germline V gene. The CDR3 here is CASSLGAGLNSYEQYF. The DNA for the CDR3 is TGTGCCAGCAGCTTAGGGGCAGGACTCAACTCCTACGAGCAGTACTTC.

The chain links TRBV6-6 to TRBJ1-5; 7 bases agree with TRBD1. The CDR3 has 14 amino acids. The V segment lost 6 bases and the J segment 1 base; nucleotides outside the gene matches: 3. CDR1 is MNHNY and CDR2 is SVGAGI in the germline V gene (reference sequence). This CDR3 reads CASRGTVSNQPQHF. CDR3 bases: TGTGCCAGCAGAGGGACAGTGAGCAATCAGCCCCAGCATTTT.

The V call is TRBV5-4, the J call TRBJ2-1, with 7 positions matching TRBD2. After removal of 7 bases from V and 0 bases from J, the junction contained 4 bases not matched to a gene. CDR3 length: 14 residues. Germline V gene data show CDR1 as SGHNT and CDR2 as YYREEE (reference sequence). This CDR3 is CASSGGSSYNEQFF. CDR3 nucleotide sequence: TGTGCCAGCTCGGGCGGGAGCTCCTACAATGAGCAGTTCTTC.

V usage is TRBV7-3 and J usage is TRBJ1-1, with D perhaps TRBD1 (6 bases). The V gene lost 3 bases and the J gene lost 9 bases, with 17 bases spanning the gap. The CDR3 is 14 residues long. Germline CDR1 is SGHTA and CDR2 is FQGTGA. CDR3 DNA: TGTGCCAGCAGCTTCTCACAGGGTGTTTCTAAAGCTTTCTTT. Translation gives CASSFSQGVSKAFF.

V gene TRBV27 combines with J gene TRBJ2-1; tentative D call: TRBD1 (5 bases). The CDR3 is made up of 14 amino acids. CDR1 and CDR2 (germline): MNHEY, SMNVEV (reference sequence). Trimming removed 2 bases at V and 4 bases at J, with 9 bases between. DNA of the CDR3: TGTGCCAGCAGTTTAGAAGGGGCATACAATGAGCAGTTCTTC. Translated, it gives CASSLEGAYNEQFF.

This clone appeared a single time. The CDR3 spells CASSLSASPLGANVLTF. CDR3 in DNA: TGTGCCAGCAGTTTATCCGCCAGCCCTTTAGGGGCCAACGTCCTGACTTTC. The chain carries TRBV28 and TRBJ2-6; D ambiguous. Between the trimmed V and J ends, which lost 1 base and 4 bases, there was a span of 14 bases. The CDR3 spans 17 residues. In germline, CDR1 is MDHEN, CDR2 SYDVKM. The full variable domain, rest sourced from reference TRBV28 and TRBJ2-6, is DVKVTQSSRYLVKRTGEKVFLECVQDMDHENMFWYRQDPGLGLRLIYFSYDVKMKEKGDIPEGYSVSREKKERFSLILESASTNQTSMYLCASSLSASPLGANVLTFGAGSRLTVL.

This clone has a single count. The chain uses TRBV28 and TRBJ2-1; 11 bases align to TRBD2. Germline V lookup: CDR1 MDHEN, CDR2 SYDVKM. Trimming took 5 bases from V and 3 from J; bases not matched to a gene: 9. The CDR3 spans 17 residues. The CDR3 is CASSRTTSGKIYNEQFF. CDR3 bases: TGTGCCAGCAGTCGGACGACTAGCGGGAAGATCTACAATGAGCAGTTCTTC.

This chain connects TRBV2 to TRBJ2-5; D gene uncertain. The CDR3 is 13 residues long. V shed 4 bases and J shed 4 bases, with 10 bases lying between them. From germline, CDR1 is SNHLY and CDR2 FYNNEI. The CDR3 coding sequence is TGTGCCAGCAGTGTACGGCGATTAGAGACCCAGTACTTC. Translated, it gives CASSVRRLETQYF. The full variable domain, rest sourced from reference TRBV2 and TRBJ2-5, is EPEVTQTPSHQVTQMGQEVILRCVPISNHLYFYWYRQILGQKVEFLVSFYNNEISEKSEIFDDQFSVERPDGSNFTLKIRSTKLEDSAMYFCASSVRRLETQYFGPGTRLLVL.

V is TRBV27 and J is TRBJ2-3, with 10 bases that match TRBD1. This CDR3 contains 17 residues. The V and J ends lost 10 bases and 2 bases, in that order; junction bases with no gene match: 15. Germline values: CDR1 MNHEY, CDR2 SMNVEV (reference sequence). The CDR3 coding sequence is TGTGCCACCAAGGTGACAGGGGGCAAACCACTCACAGATACGCAGTATTTT. It codes for CATKVTGGKPLTDTQYF.

CDR3 bases: TGTGCCAGCAGCCGAGGGCGGGTGCGGGTTTCAGATACGCAGTATTTT. Encoded protein: CASSRGRVRVSDTQYF. This chain joins TRBV7-2 and TRBJ2-3; a weak D match, TRBD2 (5 bases). This CDR3 contains 16 residues. Per germline, CDR1 SGHTA and CDR2 FQGNSA. V lost 5 bases, J lost 4 bases, and 19 bases lay in between.

This clone was counted a few times. The genes are TRBV19 and TRBJ1-5, with a possible D match to TRBD1 (5 bases). V shed 5 bases and J shed 3 bases, with 20 bases lying between them. Germline V CDR1 and CDR2: LNHDA, SQIVND (reference sequence). This CDR3 has 17 amino acids. As DNA, the CDR3 is TGTGCCAGTAGTCTCCGTGCGGGGCCGTGGTCCAATCAGCCCCAGCATTTT. This encodes CASSLRAGPWSNQPQHF.

The V and J genes are TRBV2 and TRBJ1-1, with D perhaps matching TRBD1 (5 bases). Germline V CDR1 and CDR2: SNHLY, FYNNEI. CDR3 size: 15 residues. V was pared by 2 bases and J by 7 bases, with 17 bases between. CDR3 bases: TGTGCCAGCAGTGAATTTTCGGGGGAGATTAGTGAAGCTTTCTTT. The encoded protein is CASSEFSGEISEAFF.

V and J are TRBV7-6 and TRBJ2-1; 12 nucleotides match TRBD2. Germline CDR1 and CDR2: SGHVS and FNYEAQ. J was trimmed by 6 bases and V by 5 bases; bases with no gene match: 11. The CDR3 is 17 amino acids. The DNA of the CDR3 is TGTGCCAGCAGCGCGCAACGGACTAGCGGGGAAAGCAATGAGCAGTTCTTC. It yields the protein CASSAQRTSGESNEQFF. The full variable domain, its missing parts supplied by reference TRBV7-6 and TRBJ2-1, is GAGVSQSPRYKVTKRGQDVALRCDPISGHVSLYWYRQALGQGPEFLTYFNYEAQQDKSGLPNDRFSAERPEGSISTLTIQRTEQRDSAMYRCASSAQRTSGESNEQFFGPGTRLTVL.

The J gene is TRBJ1-5, the V gene TRBV28, with unresolved D. V was cut by 2 bases and J by 6 bases, with 5 bases left in between. Germline CDR1 MDHEN, CDR2 SYDVKM. The CDR3 contains 12 residues. Here the CDR3 reads CASSLVGQPQHF. As DNA, the CDR3 is TGTGCCAGCAGTTTAGTAGGTCAGCCCCAGCATTTT.

The chain joins TRBV10-3 to TRBJ2-7; the D call may be TRBD1 or TRBD2 (5 bases each). Germline V lookup: CDR1 ENHRY, CDR2 SYGVKD. CDR3 length: 13 residues. The V gene lost 3 bases and the J gene lost 5 bases, with 11 bases spanning the gap. The DNA for the CDR3 is TGTGCCATCAGTGATGGGGGAGAGAACGAGCAGTACTTC. Its translation: CAISDGGENEQYF.

The chain couples TRBV27 to TRBJ1-6; D is undetermined. CDR3 length: 12 amino acids. Germline assignment: CDR1 MNHEY and CDR2 SMNVEV (reference sequence). Trimming left V 3 bases short and J 10 bases short, with 7 bases between. Here the CDR3 DNA reads TGTGCCAGCAGTTTCGCCGGGTCACCCCTCCACTTT. Translating it yields CASSFAGSPLHF.